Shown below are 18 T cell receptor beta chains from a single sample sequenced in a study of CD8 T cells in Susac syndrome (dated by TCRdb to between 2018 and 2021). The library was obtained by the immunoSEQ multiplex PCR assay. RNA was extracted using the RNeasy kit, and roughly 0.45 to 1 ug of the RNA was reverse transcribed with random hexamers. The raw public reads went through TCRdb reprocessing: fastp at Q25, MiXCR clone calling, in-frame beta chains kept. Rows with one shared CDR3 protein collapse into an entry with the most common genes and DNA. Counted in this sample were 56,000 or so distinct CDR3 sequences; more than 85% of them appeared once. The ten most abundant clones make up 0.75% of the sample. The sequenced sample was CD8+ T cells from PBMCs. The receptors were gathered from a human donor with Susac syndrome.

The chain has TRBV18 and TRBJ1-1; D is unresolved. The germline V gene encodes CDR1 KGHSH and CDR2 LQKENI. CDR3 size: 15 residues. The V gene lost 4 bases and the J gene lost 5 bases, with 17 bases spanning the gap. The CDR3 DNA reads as TGTGCCAGCTCACTAATTGAGGTGTGGCGAACTGAAGCTTTCTTT. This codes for CASSLIEVWRTEAFF.

This chain's CDR3 is CASSSGQGYDEQYF. The CDR3 DNA reads TGTGCCAGCAGTTCGGGACAGGGGTACGACGAGCAGTACTTC. This chain links TRBV28 with TRBJ2-7, with TRBD1 identical over 10 bases. The CDR3 totals 14 residues. The J segment lost 5 bases and the V segment lost 4 bases, leaving 5 bases of the junction unmatched. CDR1 and CDR2 from the germline V gene are MDHEN and SYDVKM.

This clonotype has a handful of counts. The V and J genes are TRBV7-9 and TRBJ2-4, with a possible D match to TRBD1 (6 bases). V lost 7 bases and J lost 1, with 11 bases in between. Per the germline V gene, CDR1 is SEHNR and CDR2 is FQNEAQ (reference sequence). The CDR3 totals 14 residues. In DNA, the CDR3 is TGTGCCAGCATCCCGGACAGCGCCAAAAACATTCAGTACTTC. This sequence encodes CASIPDSAKNIQYF.

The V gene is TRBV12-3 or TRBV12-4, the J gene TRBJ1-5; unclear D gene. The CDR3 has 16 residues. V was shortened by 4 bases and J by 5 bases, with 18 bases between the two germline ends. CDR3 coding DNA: TGTGCCAGCAGTTCCCCGGGCCCTTGGGAGCATCAGCCCCAGCATTTT. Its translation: CASSSPGPWEHQPQHF.

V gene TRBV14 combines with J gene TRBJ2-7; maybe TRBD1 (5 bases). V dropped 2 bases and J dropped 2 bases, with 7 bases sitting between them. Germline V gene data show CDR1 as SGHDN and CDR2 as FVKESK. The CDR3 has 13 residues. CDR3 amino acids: CASSQRGPYEQYF. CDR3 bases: TGTGCCAGCAGCCAAAGGGGTCCCTACGAGCAGTACTTC.

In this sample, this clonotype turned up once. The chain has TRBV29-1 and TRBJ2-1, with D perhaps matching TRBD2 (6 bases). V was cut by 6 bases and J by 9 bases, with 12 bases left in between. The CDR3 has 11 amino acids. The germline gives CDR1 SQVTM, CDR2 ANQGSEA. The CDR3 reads CSVPGTFEQFF. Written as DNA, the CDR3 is TGCAGCGTGCCCGGGACTTTTGAGCAGTTCTTC.

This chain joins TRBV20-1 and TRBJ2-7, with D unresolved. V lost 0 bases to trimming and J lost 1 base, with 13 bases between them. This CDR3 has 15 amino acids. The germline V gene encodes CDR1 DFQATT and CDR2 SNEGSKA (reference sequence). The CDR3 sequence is CSARDTFQSSYEQYF. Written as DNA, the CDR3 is TGCAGTGCTAGAGATACATTTCAATCTTCCTACGAGCAGTACTTC.

DNA of the CDR3: TGTGCCAGCGACAGGGGATACACTGAAGCTTTCTTT. It codes for CASDRGYTEAFF. The J gene is TRBJ1-1, the V gene TRBV30; 8 positions agree with TRBD1. In germline, CDR1 is GTSNPN, CDR2 SVGIG (reference sequence). Losses at the gene ends were 8 bases for V and 3 bases for J; bases not matched to a gene: 5. The CDR3 spans 12 residues.

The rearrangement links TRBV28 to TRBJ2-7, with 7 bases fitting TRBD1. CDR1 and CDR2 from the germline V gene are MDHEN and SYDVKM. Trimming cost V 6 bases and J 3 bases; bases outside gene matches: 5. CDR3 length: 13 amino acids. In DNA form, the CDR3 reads TGTGCCAGCAGGGAACAGGGGCGCTACGAGCAGTACTTC. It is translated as CASREQGRYEQYF.

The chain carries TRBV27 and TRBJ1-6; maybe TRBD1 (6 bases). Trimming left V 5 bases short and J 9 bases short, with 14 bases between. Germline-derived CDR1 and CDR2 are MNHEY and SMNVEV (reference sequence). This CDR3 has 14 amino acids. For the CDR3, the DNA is TGTGCCAGCAGTCCACAGGGAATGACTTCACCCCTCCACTTT. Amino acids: CASSPQGMTSPLHF.

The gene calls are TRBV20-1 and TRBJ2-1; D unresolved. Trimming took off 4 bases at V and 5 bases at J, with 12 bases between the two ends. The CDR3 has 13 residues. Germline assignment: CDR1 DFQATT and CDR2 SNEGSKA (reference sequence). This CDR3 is CSANWVGDNEQFF. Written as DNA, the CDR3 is TGCAGTGCTAATTGGGTCGGCGACAATGAGCAGTTCTTC.

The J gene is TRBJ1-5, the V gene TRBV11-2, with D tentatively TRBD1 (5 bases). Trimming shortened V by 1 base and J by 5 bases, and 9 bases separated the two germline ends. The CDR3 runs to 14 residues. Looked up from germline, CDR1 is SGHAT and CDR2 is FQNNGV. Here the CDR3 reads CASSLGGMDQPQHF. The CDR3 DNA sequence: TGTGCCAGCAGCTTAGGGGGGATGGATCAGCCCCAGCATTTT.

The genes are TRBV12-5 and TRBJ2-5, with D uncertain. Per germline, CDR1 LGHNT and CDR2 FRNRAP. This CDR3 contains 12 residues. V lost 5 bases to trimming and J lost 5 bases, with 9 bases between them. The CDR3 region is CASGLPRETQYF. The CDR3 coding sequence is TGTGCTAGTGGTCTACCCCGGGAGACCCAGTACTTC.

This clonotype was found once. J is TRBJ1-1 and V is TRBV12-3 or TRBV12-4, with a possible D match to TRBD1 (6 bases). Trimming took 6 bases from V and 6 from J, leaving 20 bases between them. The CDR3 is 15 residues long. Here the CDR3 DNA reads TGTGCCAGCAGCAAGGACAGACTCATGACGGCTGAAGCTTTCTTT. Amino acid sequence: CASSKDRLMTAEAFF.

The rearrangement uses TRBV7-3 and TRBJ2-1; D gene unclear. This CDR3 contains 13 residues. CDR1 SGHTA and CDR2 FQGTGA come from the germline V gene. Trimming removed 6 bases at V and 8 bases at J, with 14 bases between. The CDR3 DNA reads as TGTGCCAGCAGTTCGACGGCTTATCATGAGCAGTTCTTC. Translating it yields CASSSTAYHEQFF.

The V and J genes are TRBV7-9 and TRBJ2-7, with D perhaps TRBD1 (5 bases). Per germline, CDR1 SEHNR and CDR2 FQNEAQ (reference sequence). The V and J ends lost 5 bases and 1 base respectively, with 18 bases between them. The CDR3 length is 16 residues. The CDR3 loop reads CASSPPGPDASYEQYF. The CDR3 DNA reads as TGTGCCAGCAGCCCGCCAGGGCCGGACGCATCCTACGAGCAGTACTTC.

CDR3 sequence (DNA): TGTGCCAGCAGCCAAGATGAAACTAGCGGGGGGCCTTACAATGAGCAGTTCTTC. Its translation is CASSQDETSGGPYNEQFF. The chain carries TRBV14 and TRBJ2-1; 12 bases are a match to TRBD2. The CDR3 is 18 residues long. The ends lost 0 bases at V and 4 bases at J; junction bases unmatched: 7. Looked up from germline, CDR1 is SGHDN and CDR2 is FVKESK.

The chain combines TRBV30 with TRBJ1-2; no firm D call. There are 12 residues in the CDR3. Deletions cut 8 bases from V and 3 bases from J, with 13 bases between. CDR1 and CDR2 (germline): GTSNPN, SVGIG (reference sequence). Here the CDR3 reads CAAERGDYGYTF. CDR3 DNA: TGTGCCGCCGAACGGGGTGACTATGGCTACACCTTC.